The 23 T cell receptor beta chains below were found in one sample sequenced in a study of Graves' ophthalmopathy and Graves' hyperthyroidism. RNA transcripts served as template for amplifying TCR beta CDR3 sequences. RT-PCR was first run with HTBI primers, then multiplex PCR in a second round. One entry per CDR3 protein results from TCRdb running MiXCR on the multiplex PCR reads. The data contain more than 300,000 distinct CDR3 sequences, about a sixth of them singletons. The sequenced sample consisted of peripheral blood. These receptor sequences come from an adult woman with stable Graves' hyperthyroidism.

The chain combines TRBV27 with TRBJ2-7; no firm D call. Germline CDR1 reads MNHEY; CDR2 reads SMNVEV (reference sequence). CDR3 length: 14 amino acids. V lost 3 bases and J 4 bases, leaving 13 bases between the germline ends. CDR3 loop: CASSFDNLGYEQYF. In nucleotides, the CDR3 is TGTGCCAGCAGTTTTGACAACCTCGGGTACGAGCAGTACTTC.

This clonotype came up a few times. The chain couples TRBV28 to TRBJ1-2; 7 bases map to TRBD1. Trimming cost V 4 bases and J 4 bases; bases outside gene matches: 3. This CDR3 has 13 amino acids. Germline values: CDR1 MDHEN, CDR2 SYDVKM. The CDR3 spells CASSWGDSYGYTF. Here the CDR3 DNA reads TGTGCCAGCAGTTGGGGGGACAGCTATGGCTACACCTTC.

This clonotype has ten or more counts. V is TRBV29-1 and J is TRBJ2-7, with TRBD1 matching 7 bases. The ends lost 4 bases at V and 3 bases at J; junction bases unmatched: 12. Germline lookup yields CDR1 SQVTM and CDR2 ANQGSEA. The CDR3 is made up of 15 amino acids. CDR3 protein: CSVAQFRDSLYEQYF. Here the CDR3 DNA reads TGCAGCGTTGCACAATTCCGGGACAGCCTCTACGAGCAGTACTTC.

This clonotype was found many times. The CDR3 is CASSSPVRGLRQPQHF. Written as DNA, the CDR3 is TGTGCCAGCAGTTCCCCAGTGAGGGGCCTCCGTCAGCCCCAGCATTTT. The chain uses TRBV28 and TRBJ1-5; TRBD1 is a possible D gene (5 bases). Trimming pared 4 bases from V and 6 bases from J, leaving 19 bases between. This CDR3 region has 16 residues. CDR1 and CDR2 from the germline V gene are MDHEN and SYDVKM.

This clonotype was counted many times. This chain uses TRBV24-1 with TRBJ1-5, with a tentative D call TRBD1 (6 bases). Germline lookup yields CDR1 KGHDR and CDR2 SFDVKD. V was shortened by 4 bases and J by 2 bases, with 11 bases between the two germline ends. The CDR3 has 15 amino acids. CDR3 protein: CATSDPSGGNQPQHF. CDR3 in DNA: TGTGCCACCAGTGACCCCTCAGGGGGCAATCAGCCCCAGCATTTT.

This clonotype was counted many times. CDR3 loop: CASSYAQPRFRETQYF. CDR3 DNA: TGTGCCAGCAGTTACGCCCAGCCCCGGTTTAGAGAGACCCAGTACTTC. The chain uses TRBV6-5 and TRBJ2-5; D not resolved. Germline V CDR1 and CDR2: MNHEY, SVGAGI. The CDR3 is 16 amino acids. V dropped 2 bases and J dropped 4 bases, with 17 bases sitting between them.

In regard to this clonotype: This is likely a read error, given that the CDR3 carries no conserved phenylalanine or tryptophan at its end. J is TRBJ2-7 and V is TRBV28, with 9 bases aligning to TRBD1. CDR3 size: 13 residues. V dropped 6 bases and J dropped 5; count of bases not matched to a gene: 5. Germline CDR1 MDHEN, CDR2 SYDVKM. CDR3 nucleotide sequence: TGTGCCAGCAGGGGACAGGGCGATCACGAGCAGTACTCC. It is translated as CASRGQGDHEQYS.

A word on this clonotype: The conserved phenylalanine or tryptophan normally closing the CDR3 is absent here, so this likely arose from a read error. The chain carries TRBV5-1 and TRBJ2-2; TRBD2 agrees at 11 bases. CDR1 and CDR2 (germline): SGHRS, YFSETQ. With 6 bases clipped from V and 5 bases from J, the junction kept 3 bases outside the gene matches. The CDR3 sequence is 14 residues long. CDR3 bases: TGCGCCAGCACCCGGACTAGCGGGACCGGGGAGCTGTTTTTG. This gives the protein CASTRTSGTGELFL.

This clonotype has a handful of counts. Being one base from a much bigger clone, this may be a read error. This CDR3 fails to terminate in the conserved phenylalanine or tryptophan, so it likely reflects a read error. The CDR3 DNA follows: TGTGCCAGCAGTTACGGGGGTCTAGAGACCCAGTACCTC. Translated, it gives CASSYGGLETQYL. This chain joins TRBV6-5 and TRBJ2-5; D tentatively fits TRBD1 or TRBD2 (5 bases each). Germline assignment: CDR1 MNHEY and CDR2 SVGAGI. CDR3 size: 13 residues. With 2 bases removed from V and 4 bases from J, the gap between germline ends came to 8 bases.

CDR3 amino acids: CASIKPSGTYEQYF. The DNA of the CDR3 is TGTGCCAGCATAAAACCTAGCGGCACCTACGAGCAGTACTTC. This rearrangement joins TRBV6-1 to TRBJ2-7; TRBD2 matches 7 bases. CDR3 length equals 14 residues. J was trimmed by 2 bases and V by 7 bases; bases with no gene match: 8. Germline CDR1 MNHNS, CDR2 SASEGT.

This clonotype was seen at least ten times. This chain uses TRBV5-1 with TRBJ2-7; D remains ambiguous. V lost 4 bases, J lost 2 bases, and 7 bases lay in between. Per the germline V gene, CDR1 is SGHRS and CDR2 is YFSETQ. CDR3 size: 12 residues. For the CDR3, the DNA is TGCGCCAGCAGCCAAAACACCTACGAGCAGTACTTC. Its protein is CASSQNTYEQYF.

This CDR3 is CATSSPSGVRPGELFF. The CDR3 DNA follows: TGTGCCACCAGCAGCCCCAGTGGGGTTAGACCCGGGGAGCTGTTTTTT. The genes are TRBV15 and TRBJ2-2; no definite D call. Germline CDR1 is LNHNV and CDR2 is YYDKDF (reference sequence). This CDR3 has 16 residues. V dropped 3 bases and J dropped 6 bases, with 17 bases sitting between them.

This clonotype was observed at least ten times. V is TRBV20-1 and J is TRBJ2-7; TRBD1 aligns across 7 bases. J was trimmed by 7 bases and V by 6 bases; bases with no gene match: 9. CDR1 and CDR2 from the germline V gene are DFQATT and SNEGSKA (reference sequence). The CDR3 is made up of 12 amino acids. In DNA form, the CDR3 reads TGCAGTGCCGTAGGCCAGACAGGGGAGCAGTACTTC. This gives the protein CSAVGQTGEQYF.

CDR3 region: CASSLNYSGFGRGHQPQHF. Written as DNA, the CDR3 is TGTGCCAGCAGCTTAAACTATTCGGGCTTCGGGAGGGGGCATCAGCCCCAGCATTTT. V and J are TRBV7-3 and TRBJ1-5, with TRBD1 matching 7 bases. V was clipped by 1 base and J by 5 bases; unmatched bases: 17. The CDR3 has 19 residues. CDR1 and CDR2 (germline): SGHTA, FQGTGA.

The chain uses TRBV19 and TRBJ1-5; 7 bases fit TRBD1. Germline V CDR1 and CDR2: LNHDA, SQIVND (reference sequence). The V and J ends lost 4 bases and 5 bases, in that order; junction bases with no gene match: 5. The CDR3 length is 14 residues. CDR3: CASSTWQGDQPQHF. The CDR3 DNA reads TGTGCCAGTAGTACTTGGCAGGGGGATCAGCCCCAGCATTTT.

This clonotype was found a few times. This rearrangement joins TRBV4-1 to TRBJ1-4, with 9 bases fitting TRBD1. The CDR3 totals 15 residues. V shed 4 bases, J shed 8 bases, and the junction held 8 bases outside the gene matches. Germline CDR1 is MGHRA and CDR2 is YSYEKL. The CDR3 region is CASSLGTGFGEKLFF. CDR3 DNA sequence: TGCGCCAGCAGCCTTGGGACAGGGTTTGGGGAAAAACTGTTTTTT.

This clonotype occurred many times. The chain uses TRBV15 and TRBJ1-1; 7 positions agree with TRBD1. Germline assignment: CDR1 LNHNV and CDR2 YYDKDF (reference sequence). This CDR3 comprises 16 residues. V trimming: 5 bases; J trimming: 0 bases; junction bases outside the gene matches: 9. DNA for the CDR3: TGTGCCACCAGCCCAGGGGGGGAGAACATGAACACTGAAGCTTTCTTT. Its translation: CATSPGGENMNTEAFF. Using reference TRBV15 and TRBJ1-1 for the parts outside the CDR3, the full variable domain is DAMVIQNPRYQVTQFGKPVTLSCSQTLNHNVMYWYQQKSSQAPKLLFHYYDKDFNNEADTPDNFQSRRPNTSFCFLDIRSPGLGDTAMYLCATSPGGENMNTEAFFGQGTRLTVV.

In regard to this clonotype: A read error is possible here, since a much larger clone lies one base away. The V call is TRBV5-1, the J call TRBJ2-7; tentatively, D is TRBD1 (6 bases). Germline V lookup: CDR1 SGHRS, CDR2 YFSETQ. This CDR3 comprises 13 residues. Trimming cost V 2 bases and J 2 bases, with 8 bases left between them. CDR3 in amino acids: CASSFEGAYEQYF. For the CDR3, the DNA is TGCGCCAGCAGCTTTGAGGGGGCCTACGAGCAGTACTTC.

This clonotype has a count of ten or more. The rearrangement links TRBV28 to TRBJ2-7; maybe TRBD1 (5 bases). CDR1 and CDR2 (germline): MDHEN, SYDVKM. CDR3 length: 14 amino acids. V was clipped by 7 bases and J by 4 bases, with 17 bases between them. The CDR3 spells CASKRLGQSYEQYF. The DNA of the CDR3 is TGTGCCAGCAAACGACTGGGGCAGTCTTACGAGCAGTACTTC.

The chain is built from TRBV12-3 or TRBV12-4 and TRBJ1-1; D is perhaps TRBD1 (5 bases). This CDR3 has 14 amino acids. Deletions cut 5 bases from V and 4 bases from J, with 14 bases between. The DNA of the CDR3 is TGTGCCAGCAGTACAGACAGCCTTGTCACTGAAGCTTTCTTT. Translating it yields CASSTDSLVTEAFF.

This clonotype came up many times. The V gene is TRBV19, the J gene TRBJ1-1; the D is unclear. The CDR3 consists of 12 residues. CDR1 is LNHDA, CDR2 SQIVND, per germline (reference sequence). The germline V and J ends were trimmed by 3 bases and 6 bases, with 8 bases remaining between them. CDR3: CASSIKGSEAFF. The CDR3 bases are TGTGCCAGTAGTATTAAGGGCTCTGAAGCTTTCTTT.

This chain links TRBV6-2 or TRBV6-3 with TRBJ2-7; TRBD2 agrees at 10 bases. Trimming took 6 bases from V and 2 from J; bases not matched to a gene: 4. CDR3 length equals 14 residues. The germline V gene encodes CDR1 MNHEY and CDR2 SVGEGT. The CDR3 sequence is CASRDSGGTYEQYF. CDR3 DNA: TGTGCCAGCAGAGATAGCGGGGGGACCTACGAGCAGTACTTC.

This clonotype was seen many times. This chain connects TRBV12-3 or TRBV12-4 to TRBJ2-7; the D gene is possibly TRBD2 (6 bases). The CDR3 runs to 14 residues. V gave up 4 bases and J gave up 6 bases, with 16 bases separating them. The CDR3 bases are TGTGCCAGCAGTTCCGCGGGAAGATCACCCGAGCAGTACTTC. Translated: CASSSAGRSPEQYF.